A single sample is the source of the 14 T cell receptor beta chains below, sequenced in a study of blood T cell repertoires in COVID-19. TCRdb's table, derived via immunoSEQ multiplex PCR, lists solely in-frame clones and lacks some. This repertoire shows 45,000 to 65,000 clones, roughly 84% found once; its top ten account for about 4.2%. The sample was peripheral blood. All receptors come from a man older than 75 with active COVID-19.

This rearrangement joins TRBV5-1 to TRBJ1-1; 8 nucleotides match TRBD1. From germline, CDR1 is SGHRS and CDR2 YFSETQ. V shed 2 bases, J shed 1 base, and the junction held 1 base outside the gene matches. There are 14 residues in the CDR3. DNA for the CDR3: TGCGCCAGCAGCTTCGGGACAGGGAACACTGAAGCTTTCTTT. It encodes CASSFGTGNTEAFF. The variable domain in full, completed from reference TRBV5-1 and TRBJ1-1, reads KAGVTQTPRYLIKTRGQQVTLSCSPISGHRSVSWYQQTPGQGLQFLFEYFSETQRNKGNFPGRFSGRQFSNSRSEMNVSTLELGDSALYLCASSFGTGNTEAFFGQGTRLTVV.

The chain recombines TRBV27 with TRBJ1-5, with D hard to call. The V gene lost 6 bases and the J gene lost 0 bases, with 12 bases spanning the gap. The CDR3 contains 15 residues. In germline, CDR1 is MNHEY, CDR2 SMNVEV (reference sequence). In DNA form, the CDR3 reads TGTGCCAGCAGATTGAACGGGGATAGCAATCAGCCCCAGCATTTT. This codes for CASRLNGDSNQPQHF.

This rearrangement joins TRBV19 to TRBJ2-1; 12 positions agree with TRBD2. The CDR3 totals 15 residues. V trimming: 7 bases; J trimming: 4 bases; junction bases outside the gene matches: 5. Germline loops: CDR1 LNHDA, CDR2 SQIVND (reference sequence). The CDR3 nucleotides read TGTGCCAGTACAACCGGGACTAGCGGGTACAATGAGCAGTTCTTC. It translates to CASTTGTSGYNEQFF.

The rearrangement links TRBV30 to TRBJ2-2; TRBD1 agrees at 9 bases. With V trimmed by 5 bases and J by 6 bases, 7 bases remained unmatched. The CDR3 contains 14 residues. The germline V gene encodes CDR1 GTSNPN and CDR2 SVGIG (reference sequence). CDR3 sequence reads: CAWDRDRVAGELFF. The CDR3 nucleotides are TGTGCCTGGGACCGGGACAGGGTTGCCGGGGAGCTGTTTTTT.

This chain connects TRBV4-2 to TRBJ2-7, with 8 bases fitting TRBD1. Per germline, CDR1 LGHNA and CDR2 YNFKEQ. The V gene end was trimmed by 1 base and the J gene end by 3 bases; junction bases not matched to a gene: 8. This CDR3 contains 16 residues. The CDR3 here is CASSQGNRGRDYEQYF. The DNA of the CDR3 is TGTGCCAGCAGCCAAGGTAACAGGGGGAGAGACTACGAGCAGTACTTC.

The J gene is TRBJ1-4, the V gene TRBV28; D gene ambiguous. The germline V gene encodes CDR1 MDHEN and CDR2 SYDVKM. The CDR3 contains 14 residues. Trimming removed 3 bases at V and 0 bases at J, with 5 bases between. CDR3 nucleotides: TGTGCCAGCAGTTTGACACCAACTAATGAAAAACTGTTTTTT. Amino acid sequence: CASSLTPTNEKLFF.

This clone came up once. The chain employs TRBV7-7 and TRBJ1-2, with D perhaps matching TRBD1 (6 bases). The CDR3 is 11 amino acids. CDR1 is SSHAT and CDR2 is FNYEAQ in the germline V gene (reference sequence). Trimming pared 6 bases from V and 7 bases from J, leaving 9 bases between. CDR3 region: CASRRTVGYTF. CDR3 DNA: TGTGCCAGCAGGCGGACAGTTGGCTACACCTTC.

This clone has a single count. This rearrangement joins TRBV5-1 to TRBJ2-7; 12 positions match TRBD2. The CDR3 sequence is 16 residues long. After removal of 4 bases from V and 3 bases from J, the junction contained 8 bases not matched to a gene. CDR1 and CDR2 (germline): SGHRS, YFSETQ. CDR3 in DNA: TGCGCCAGCAGCCGTACACGGACTAGCGGGATCTACGAGCAGTACTTC. Residues: CASSRTRTSGIYEQYF.

This clone was seen more than once but under ten times. The rearrangement uses TRBV28 and TRBJ2-7; 12 nucleotides align to TRBD2. Trimming took 2 bases from V and 7 from J; bases not matched to a gene: 12. CDR1 and CDR2 (germline): MDHEN, SYDVKM. The CDR3 consists of 17 residues. DNA for the CDR3: TGTGCCAGCAGTTTAGTTCTAGCGGGAGGGCCGGGGGATGAGCAGTACTTC. This translates into CASSLVLAGGPGDEQYF.

The chain employs TRBV4-1 and TRBJ2-7, with TRBD1 matching over 7 bases. V lost 4 bases, J lost 0 bases, and 3 bases stayed unmatched. This CDR3 is 14 amino acids long. The germline CDR1 and CDR2 sequences are MGHRA and YSYEKL. Here the CDR3 DNA reads TGCGCCAGCAGCCGGGACAGCACCTCCTACGAGCAGTACTTC. Protein product: CASSRDSTSYEQYF.

The chain employs TRBV21-1 and TRBJ2-4; no DNA check was done on the table's D call, TRBD1. TRBV21-1 has pseudogene status. This CDR3 is 17 amino acids long. CDR3 DNA sequence: TGTGCCAGCAGCAAAGTGGGACAGATCTCTTCCAAAAACATTCAGTACTTC. Its protein is CASSKVGQISSKNIQYF.

The chain carries TRBV7-6 and TRBJ2-5; 7 bases fit TRBD2. Germline V lookup: CDR1 SGHVS, CDR2 FNYEAQ. This CDR3 spans 16 amino acids. Trimming cost V 0 bases and J 4 bases; bases outside gene matches: 8. The CDR3 loop reads CASSLARASGGETQYF. The CDR3 DNA is TGTGCCAGCAGCTTAGCGCGGGCTAGCGGAGGAGAGACCCAGTACTTC.

This sequence joins TRBV30 and TRBJ1-3; 11 bases agree with TRBD1. CDR3 length equals 17 residues. V lost 3 bases, J lost 2 bases, and 9 bases stayed unmatched. The germline CDR1 and CDR2 sequences are GTSNPN and SVGIG (reference sequence). The CDR3 DNA reads TGTGCCTGGAGCCTCGGGACAGGGGGATTCGCTGGAAACACCATATATTTT. Translated: CAWSLGTGGFAGNTIYF.

The rearrangement links TRBV7-9 to TRBJ2-1; 10 positions match TRBD2. Per the germline V gene, CDR1 is SEHNR and CDR2 is FQNEAQ (reference sequence). The CDR3 extends over 18 amino acids. Trimming at V came to 7 bases and at J to 9 bases, leaving 21 bases not matched to a gene. CDR3 DNA: TGTGCCAGCACCCAAAAAGGGGGGAGGGCTAGCGGGAGATCTGAGCAGTTCTTC. Translating gives CASTQKGGRASGRSEQFF.